These T cell receptor beta chains were read from a single sample in a study of cytomegalovirus exposure and HLA in healthy donors. The protocol was immunoSEQ multiplex PCR, while the TCRdb copy is restricted to in-frame clones and leaves out a portion. The sample consists of about 140,000 clones, 84% of them appearing once. What was sequenced was PBMCs. Receptors were obtained from a woman under 40 in good health and CMV-seronegative. Both conserved end residues are part of each CDR3. A D gene is named only where the DNA matches it firmly. Clone size appears in some rows only: once, few, many, or a class for an expanded clone.

j_gene: TRBJ2-3
d_gene: TRBD1
abundance: -
v_gene: TRBV27
CDR3nt: TGTGCCAGCGGACAGGGCAACACAGATACGCAGTATTTT
CDR3aa: CASGQGNTDTQYF

j_gene: TRBJ1-3
d_gene: -
abundance: -
v_gene: TRBV4-1
CDR3nt: TGCGCCAGCAGCCATCGTCAAGGGGATGAGTCTGGAAACACCATATATTTT
CDR3aa: CASSHRQGDESGNTIYF

j_gene: TRBJ1-6
d_gene: -
abundance: -
v_gene: TRBV5-1
CDR3nt: TGCGCCAGCAGCTTGGCAGGGGAAGCACCCCTCCACTTT
CDR3aa: CASSLAGEAPLHF

j_gene: TRBJ2-1
d_gene: -
abundance: -
v_gene: TRBV15
CDR3nt: TGTGCCACCAGCAGAGGCCCCGGAGGAGGGAACTCCTACAATGAGCAGTTCTTC
CDR3aa: CATSRGPGGGNSYNEQFF

j_gene: TRBJ1-5
d_gene: TRBD1
abundance: -
v_gene: TRBV29-1
CDR3nt: TGCAGCGTCAGCGGGACAGGCGGGGATCAGCCCCAGCATTTT
CDR3aa: CSVSGTGGDQPQHF

j_gene: TRBJ1-5
d_gene: TRBD1
abundance: -
v_gene: TRBV5-5
CDR3nt: TGTGCCAGCAGCTTGGCCGTCGGCAGGGGGACACAGCCCCAGCATTTT
CDR3aa: CASSLAVGRGTQPQHF

j_gene: TRBJ2-3
d_gene: TRBD2
abundance: few
v_gene: TRBV9
CDR3nt: TGTGCCAGCAGCGTAGTTGGCGGGGGGGACCCAGATACGCAGTATTTT
CDR3aa: CASSVVGGGDPDTQYF

j_gene: TRBJ2-1
d_gene: -
abundance: -
v_gene: TRBV6-6
CDR3nt: TGTGCCAGCCAACCTGGAGGGGCCTACAATGAGCAGTTCTTC
CDR3aa: CASQPGGAYNEQFF

j_gene: TRBJ1-1
d_gene: TRBD1
abundance: -
v_gene: TRBV18
CDR3nt: TGTGCCAGCACAATTCAGACAGGGACGAACACTGAAGCTTTCTTT
CDR3aa: CASTIQTGTNTEAFF

j_gene: TRBJ2-7
d_gene: -
abundance: -
v_gene: TRBV28
CDR3nt: TGTGCCAGCAGTGGGATCGTACAGGGAACCCCCTACGAGCAGTACTTC
CDR3aa: CASSGIVQGTPYEQYF

j_gene: TRBJ1-6
d_gene: -
abundance: few
v_gene: TRBV6-1
CDR3nt: TGTGCCAGCAGTGAGCCTACGGCACCCCTCCACTTT
CDR3aa: CASSEPTAPLHF

j_gene: TRBJ1-2
d_gene: TRBD1
abundance: -
v_gene: TRBV5-1
CDR3nt: TGCGCCAGCAGCGTTGGTGCGGGACAGGGGTACTATGGCTACACCTTC
CDR3aa: CASSVGAGQGYYGYTF

j_gene: TRBJ1-2
d_gene: TRBD1
abundance: -
v_gene: TRBV4-1
CDR3nt: TGCGCCAGCAGTAAATGGTCCGGACAGGTCTATGGCTACACCTTC
CDR3aa: CASSKWSGQVYGYTF

j_gene: TRBJ2-2
d_gene: -
abundance: -
v_gene: TRBV28
CDR3nt: TGTGCCAGCAGTTTAGGGGGGACGGACACCGGGGAGCTGTTTTTT
CDR3aa: CASSLGGTDTGELFF

j_gene: TRBJ1-2
d_gene: TRBD1
abundance: few
v_gene: TRBV6-5
CDR3nt: TGTGCCAGCACCCCCCCGGGACAGGGTTCTGGCTACACCTTC
CDR3aa: CASTPPGQGSGYTF

j_gene: TRBJ1-1
d_gene: TRBD1
abundance: -
v_gene: TRBV29-1
CDR3nt: TGCAGCGTAGACAGGGATGACACTGAAGCTTTCTTT
CDR3aa: CSVDRDDTEAFF

j_gene: TRBJ1-1
d_gene: -
abundance: -
v_gene: TRBV7-2
CDR3nt: TGTGCCAGCAGCCTATTCAGTAGGGGGGGAACTGAAGCTTTCTTT
CDR3aa: CASSLFSRGGTEAFF